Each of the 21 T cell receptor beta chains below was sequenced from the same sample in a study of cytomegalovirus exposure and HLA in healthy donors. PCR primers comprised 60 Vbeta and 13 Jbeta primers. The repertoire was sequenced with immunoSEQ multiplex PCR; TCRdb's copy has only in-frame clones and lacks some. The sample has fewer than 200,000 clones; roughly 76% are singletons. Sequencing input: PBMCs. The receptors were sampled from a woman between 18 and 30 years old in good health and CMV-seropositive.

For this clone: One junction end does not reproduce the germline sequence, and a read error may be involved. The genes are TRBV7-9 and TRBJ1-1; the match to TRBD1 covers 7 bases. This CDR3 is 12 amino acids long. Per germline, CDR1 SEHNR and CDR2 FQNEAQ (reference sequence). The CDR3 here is CSSTTGRTEAFF. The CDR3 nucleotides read TGTTCCAGCACGACAGGGCGCACTGAAGCTTTCTTT. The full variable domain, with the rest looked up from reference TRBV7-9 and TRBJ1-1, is DTGVSQNPRHKITKRGQNVTFRCDPISEHNRLYWYRQTLGQGPEFLTYFQNEAQLEKSRLLSDRFSAERPKGSFSTLEIQRTEQGDSAMYLCSSTTGRTEAFFGQGTRLTVV.

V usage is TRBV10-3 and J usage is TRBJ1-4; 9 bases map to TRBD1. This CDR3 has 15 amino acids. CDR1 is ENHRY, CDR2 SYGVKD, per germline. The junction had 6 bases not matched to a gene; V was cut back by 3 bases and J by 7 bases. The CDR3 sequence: CAISESGTGLEKLFF. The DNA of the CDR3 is TGTGCCATCAGTGAAAGCGGGACAGGGCTTGAAAAACTGTTTTTT.

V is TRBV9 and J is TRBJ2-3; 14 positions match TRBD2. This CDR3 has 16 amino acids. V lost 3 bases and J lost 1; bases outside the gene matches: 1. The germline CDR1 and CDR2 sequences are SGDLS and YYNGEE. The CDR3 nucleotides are TGTGCCAGCAGCGCGGGACTAGCGGGGGGCACAGATACGCAGTATTTT. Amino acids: CASSAGLAGGTDTQYF. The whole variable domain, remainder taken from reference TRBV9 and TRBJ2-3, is DSGVTQTPKHLITATGQRVTLRCSPRSGDLSVYWYQQSLDQGLQFLIQYYNGEERAKGNILERFSAQQFPDLHSELNLSSLELGDSALYFCASSAGLAGGTDTQYFGPGTRLTVL.

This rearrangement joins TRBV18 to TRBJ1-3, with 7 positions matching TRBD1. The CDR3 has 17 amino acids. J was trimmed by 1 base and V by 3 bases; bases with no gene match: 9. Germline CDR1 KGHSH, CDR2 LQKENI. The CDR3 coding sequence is TGTGCCAGCTCACCCCGGGAAGGGGGCTTGTCTGGAAACACCATATATTTT. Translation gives CASSPREGGLSGNTIYF.

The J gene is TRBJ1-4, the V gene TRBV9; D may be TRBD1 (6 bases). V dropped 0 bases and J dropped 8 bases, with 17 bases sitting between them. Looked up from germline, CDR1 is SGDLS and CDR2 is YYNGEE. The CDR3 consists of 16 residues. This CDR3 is CASSVGGRQAGEKLFF. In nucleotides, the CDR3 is TGTGCCAGCAGCGTAGGGGGGCGGCAGGCAGGCGAAAAACTGTTTTTT.

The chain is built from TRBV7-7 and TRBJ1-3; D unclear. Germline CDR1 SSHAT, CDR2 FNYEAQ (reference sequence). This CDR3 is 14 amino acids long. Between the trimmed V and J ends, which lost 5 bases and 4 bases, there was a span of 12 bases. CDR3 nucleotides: TGTGCCAGCAGCCCCGAGGTTGGCGGAAACACCATATATTTT. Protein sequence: CASSPEVGGNTIYF.

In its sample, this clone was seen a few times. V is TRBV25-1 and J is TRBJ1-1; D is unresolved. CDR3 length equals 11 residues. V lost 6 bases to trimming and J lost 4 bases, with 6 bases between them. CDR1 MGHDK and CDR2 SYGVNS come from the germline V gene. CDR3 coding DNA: TGTGCCAGCAGCGGTGGCACTGAAGCTTTCTTT. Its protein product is CASSGGTEAFF.

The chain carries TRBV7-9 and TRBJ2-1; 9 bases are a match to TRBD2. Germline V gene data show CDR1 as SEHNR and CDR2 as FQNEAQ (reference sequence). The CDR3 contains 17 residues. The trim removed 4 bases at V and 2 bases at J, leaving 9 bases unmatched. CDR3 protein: CASSSLTSGRTYNEQFF. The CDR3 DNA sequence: TGTGCCAGCAGCTCCCTTACTAGCGGGCGAACCTACAATGAGCAGTTCTTC.

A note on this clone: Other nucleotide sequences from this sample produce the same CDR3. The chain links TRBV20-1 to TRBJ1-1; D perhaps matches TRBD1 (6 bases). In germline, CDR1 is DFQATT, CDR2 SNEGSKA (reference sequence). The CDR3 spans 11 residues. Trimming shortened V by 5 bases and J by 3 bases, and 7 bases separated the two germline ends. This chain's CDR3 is CSAPGDTEAFF. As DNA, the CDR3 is TGCAGTGCTCCAGGGGACACTGAAGCTTTCTTT.

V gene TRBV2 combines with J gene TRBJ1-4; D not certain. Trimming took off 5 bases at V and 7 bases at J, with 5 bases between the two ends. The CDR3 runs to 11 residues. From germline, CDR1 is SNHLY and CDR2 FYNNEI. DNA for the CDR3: TGTGCCAGCAGTCGTTCTGAAAAACTGTTTTTT. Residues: CASSRSEKLFF.

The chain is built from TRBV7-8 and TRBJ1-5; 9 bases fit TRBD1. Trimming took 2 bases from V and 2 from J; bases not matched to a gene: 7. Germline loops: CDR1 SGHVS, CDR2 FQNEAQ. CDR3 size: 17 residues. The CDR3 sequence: CASSLYPGQGGNQPQHF. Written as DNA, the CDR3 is TGTGCCAGCAGCTTATACCCGGGACAGGGCGGCAATCAGCCCCAGCATTTT.

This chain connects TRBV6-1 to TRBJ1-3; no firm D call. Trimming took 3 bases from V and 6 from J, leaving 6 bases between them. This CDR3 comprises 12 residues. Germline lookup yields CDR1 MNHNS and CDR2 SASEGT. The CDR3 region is CASSDLPNTIYF. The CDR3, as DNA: TGTGCCAGCAGTGATCTCCCAAACACCATATATTTT.

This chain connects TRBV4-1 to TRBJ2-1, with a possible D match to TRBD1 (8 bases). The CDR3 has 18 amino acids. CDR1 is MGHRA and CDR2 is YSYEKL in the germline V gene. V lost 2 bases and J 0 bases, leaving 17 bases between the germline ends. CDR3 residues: CASSQPQGGAGSYNEQFF. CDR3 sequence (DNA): TGCGCCAGCAGCCAACCACAGGGGGGGGCAGGCTCCTACAATGAGCAGTTCTTC.

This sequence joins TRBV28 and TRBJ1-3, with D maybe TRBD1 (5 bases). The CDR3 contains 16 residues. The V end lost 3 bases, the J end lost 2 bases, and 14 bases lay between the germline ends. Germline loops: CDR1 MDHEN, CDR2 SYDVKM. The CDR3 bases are TGTGCCAGCAGTTTTAATCTCCGGGGGACTGGAAACACCATATATTTT. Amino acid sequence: CASSFNLRGTGNTIYF.

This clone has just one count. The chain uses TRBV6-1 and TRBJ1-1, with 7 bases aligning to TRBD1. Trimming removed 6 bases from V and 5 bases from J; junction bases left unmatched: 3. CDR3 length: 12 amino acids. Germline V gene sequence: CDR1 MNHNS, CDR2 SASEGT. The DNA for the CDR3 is TGTGCCAGCAGGACAGGGAATACTGAAGCTTTCTTT. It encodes CASRTGNTEAFF.

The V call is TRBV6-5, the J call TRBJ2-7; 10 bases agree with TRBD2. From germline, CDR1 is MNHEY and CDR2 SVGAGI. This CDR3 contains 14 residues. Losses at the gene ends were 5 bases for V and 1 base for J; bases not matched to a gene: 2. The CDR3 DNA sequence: TGTGCCAGCAGTGTAGCGGGGGGTTCCTACGAGCAGTACTTC. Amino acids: CASSVAGGSYEQYF.

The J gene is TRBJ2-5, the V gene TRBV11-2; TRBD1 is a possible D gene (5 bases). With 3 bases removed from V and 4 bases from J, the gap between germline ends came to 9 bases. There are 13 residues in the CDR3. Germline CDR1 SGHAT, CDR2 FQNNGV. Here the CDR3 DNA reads TGTGCCAGCAGCTTTACAGGCCCAGAGACCCAGTACTTC. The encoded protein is CASSFTGPETQYF.

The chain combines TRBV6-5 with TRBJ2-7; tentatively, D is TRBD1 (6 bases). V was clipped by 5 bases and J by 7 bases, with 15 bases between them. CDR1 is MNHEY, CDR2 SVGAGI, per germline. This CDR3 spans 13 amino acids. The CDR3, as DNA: TGTGCCAGCAGTACAACAGGGTTTGGAGAGCAGTACTTC. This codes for CASSTTGFGEQYF.

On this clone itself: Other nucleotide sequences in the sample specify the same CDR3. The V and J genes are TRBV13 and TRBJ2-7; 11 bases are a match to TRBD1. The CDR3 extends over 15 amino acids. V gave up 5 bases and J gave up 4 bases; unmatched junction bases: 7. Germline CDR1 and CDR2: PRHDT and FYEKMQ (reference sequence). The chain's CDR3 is CASSLGGTGGYEQYF. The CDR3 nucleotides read TGTGCCAGCAGCCTCGGGGGGACAGGGGGTTACGAGCAGTACTTC.

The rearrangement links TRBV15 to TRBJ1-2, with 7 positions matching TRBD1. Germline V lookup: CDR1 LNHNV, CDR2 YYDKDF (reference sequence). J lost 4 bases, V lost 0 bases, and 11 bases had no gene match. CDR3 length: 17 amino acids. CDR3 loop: CATSRDFLEGQSYGYTF. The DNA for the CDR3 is TGTGCCACCAGCAGAGATTTTTTAGAGGGACAGTCCTATGGCTACACCTTC.

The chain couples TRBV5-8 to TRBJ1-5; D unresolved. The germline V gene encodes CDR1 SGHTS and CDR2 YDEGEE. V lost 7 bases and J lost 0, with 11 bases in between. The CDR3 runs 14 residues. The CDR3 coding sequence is TGTGCCAGCGGCGTAAGGAGTAGCAATCAGCCCCAGCATTTT. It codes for CASGVRSSNQPQHF. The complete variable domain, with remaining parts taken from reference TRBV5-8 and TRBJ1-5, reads EAGVTQSPTHLIKTRGQQATLRCSPISGHTSVYWYQQALGLGLQFLLWYDEGEERNRGNFPPRFSGRQFPNYSSELNVNALELEDSALYLCASGVRSSNQPQHFGDGTRLSIL.